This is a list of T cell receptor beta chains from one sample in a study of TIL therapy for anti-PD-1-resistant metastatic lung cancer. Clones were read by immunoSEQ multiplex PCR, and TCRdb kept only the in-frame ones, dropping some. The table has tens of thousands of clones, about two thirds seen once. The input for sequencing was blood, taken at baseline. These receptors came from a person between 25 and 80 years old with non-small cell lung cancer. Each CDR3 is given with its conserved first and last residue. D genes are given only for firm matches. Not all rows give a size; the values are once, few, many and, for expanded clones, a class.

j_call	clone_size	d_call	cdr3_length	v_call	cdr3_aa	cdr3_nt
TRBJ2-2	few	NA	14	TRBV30	CAWSISGYTGELFF	TGTGCCTGGAGTATATCGGGGTACACCGGGGAGCTGTTTTTT
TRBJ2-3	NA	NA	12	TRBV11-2	CASSPGWDTQYF	TGTGCCAGCAGCCCGGGGTGGGATACGCAGTATTTT
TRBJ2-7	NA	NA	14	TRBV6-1	CASSEYKGAYEQYF	TGTGCCAGCAGTGAATATAAGGGAGCCTACGAGCAGTACTTC
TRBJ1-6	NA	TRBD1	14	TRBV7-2	CASSQGTGSSPLHF	TGTGCCAGCAGCCAAGGGACAGGGTCTTCACCCCTCCACTTT
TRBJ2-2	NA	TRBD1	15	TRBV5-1	CASSPDRGGAGELFF	TGCGCCAGCAGCCCCGACAGGGGCGGGGCGGGGGAGCTGTTTTTT
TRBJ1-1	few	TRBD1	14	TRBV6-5	CASSSLQGATEAFF	TGTGCCAGCAGTTCCCTACAGGGGGCCACTGAAGCTTTCTTT
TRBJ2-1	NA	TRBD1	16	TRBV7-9	CASSLLLGQGDNEQFF	TGTGCCAGCAGCTTATTATTAGGACAGGGAGACAATGAGCAGTTCTTC
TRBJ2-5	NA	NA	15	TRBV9	CASSVGLVRGETQYF	TGTGCCAGCAGCGTAGGACTAGTCCGAGGAGAGACCCAGTACTTC
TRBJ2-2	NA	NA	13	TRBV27	CASTRGYTGELFF	TGTGCCAGCACCCGGGGGTACACCGGGGAGCTGTTTTTT
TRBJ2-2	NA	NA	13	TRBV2	CASRQGGTGELFF	TGTGCCAGCAGGCAGGGGGGCACCGGGGAGCTGTTTTTT
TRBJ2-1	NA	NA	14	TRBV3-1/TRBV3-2	CASSQGGAGNEQFF	TGTGCCAGCAGCCAAGGGGGGGCAGGGAATGAGCAGTTCTTC
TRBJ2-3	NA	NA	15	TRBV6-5	CATKLEDLLTDTQYF	TGTGCCACCAAGCTCGAGGACCTCCTCACAGATACGCAGTATTTT
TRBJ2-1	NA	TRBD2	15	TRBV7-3	CASSLASGPYNEQFF	TGTGCCAGCAGCTTAGCTAGCGGCCCCTACAATGAGCAGTTCTTC
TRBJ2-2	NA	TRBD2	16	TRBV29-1	CSVESASGRFTGELFF	TGCAGCGTTGAAAGCGCTAGCGGGAGGTTTACCGGGGAGCTGTTTTTT
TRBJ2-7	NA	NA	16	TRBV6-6	CASSRGGADLSYEQYF	TGTGCCAGCAGTCGAGGGGGAGCGGATCTCTCCTACGAGCAGTACTTC
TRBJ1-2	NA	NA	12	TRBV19	CASSRLHYGYTF	TGTGCCAGTAGTCGGCTACACTATGGCTACACCTTC
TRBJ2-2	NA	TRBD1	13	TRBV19	CASSRQGSGELFF	TGTGCCAGTAGTCGACAGGGGTCCGGGGAGCTGTTTTTT
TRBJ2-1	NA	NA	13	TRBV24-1	CATSRGPYNEQFF	TGTGCCACCAGTCGGGGGCCCTACAATGAGCAGTTCTTC
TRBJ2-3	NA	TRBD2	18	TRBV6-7	CASSYSLSGGGGADTQYF	TGTGCCAGCAGTTACTCCCTTAGCGGGGGGGGTGGGGCAGATACGCAGTATTTT
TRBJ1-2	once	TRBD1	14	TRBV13	CASSLRDSNYGYTF	TGTGCCAGCAGCCTCCGGGACAGTAACTATGGCTACACCTTC
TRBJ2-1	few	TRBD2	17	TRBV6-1	CASSEVGTSGRDNEQFF	TGTGCCAGCAGTGAAGTAGGGACTAGCGGGAGAGACAATGAGCAGTTCTTC
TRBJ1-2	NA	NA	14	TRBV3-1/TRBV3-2	CASSLRVNNYGYTF	TGTGCCAGCAGCCTCCGGGTCAATAACTATGGCTACACCTTC
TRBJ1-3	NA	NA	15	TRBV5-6	CASSLRPASGNTIYF	TGTGCCAGCAGCTTGCGACCGGCCTCCGGAAACACCATATATTTT
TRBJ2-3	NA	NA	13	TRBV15	CATSLSLGDTQYF	TGTGCCACCAGTCTCAGCTTAGGAGATACGCAGTATTTT
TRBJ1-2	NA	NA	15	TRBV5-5	CASSGGGSVAYGYTF	TGTGCCAGCAGCGGCGGTGGCAGCGTCGCCTATGGCTACACCTTC
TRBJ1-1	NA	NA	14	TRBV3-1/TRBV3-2	CASSHRGKNTEAFF	TGTGCCAGCAGCCACAGGGGCAAGAACACTGAAGCTTTCTTT
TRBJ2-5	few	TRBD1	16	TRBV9	CASSGTGVGIQETQYF	TGTGCCAGCAGCGGGACAGGGGTAGGAATTCAAGAGACCCAGTACTTC
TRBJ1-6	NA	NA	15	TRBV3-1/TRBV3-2	CASSQETGNNSPLHF	TGTGCCAGCAGCCAAGAAACGGGAAATAATTCACCCCTCCACTTT
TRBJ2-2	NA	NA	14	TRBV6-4	CASRPDRNTGELFF	TGTGCCAGCAGGCCGGACAGGAACACCGGGGAGCTGTTTTTT
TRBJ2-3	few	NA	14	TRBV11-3	CASSLDPRTDTQYF	TGTGCCAGCAGCTTAGATCCTAGAACAGATACGCAGTATTTT
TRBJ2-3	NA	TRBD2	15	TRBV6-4	CASSRSGTRLDTQYF	TGTGCCAGCAGTAGATCCGGGACTAGACTAGATACGCAGTATTTT
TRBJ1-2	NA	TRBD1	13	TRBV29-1	CSSPQGAGGGYTF	TGCAGCTCGCCTCAGGGGGCGGGAGGTGGCTACACCTTC
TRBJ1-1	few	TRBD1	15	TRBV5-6	CASSFGTGGNTEAFF	TGTGCCAGCAGCTTTGGGACAGGGGGCAACACTGAAGCTTTCTTT
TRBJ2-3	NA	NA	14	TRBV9	CASSPDRWTDTQYF	TGTGCCAGCAGCCCCGACCGATGGACAGATACGCAGTATTTT
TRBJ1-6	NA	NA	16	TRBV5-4	CASSRPEGHHNSPLHF	TGTGCCAGCAGCCGACCGGAGGGACACCATAATTCACCCCTCCACTTT
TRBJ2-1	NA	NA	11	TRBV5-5	CASSLGREQFF	TGTGCCAGCAGCTTGGGCAGGGAGCAGTTCTTC
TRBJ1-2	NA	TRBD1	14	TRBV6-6	CASSPGTANYGYTF	TGTGCCAGCAGCCCAGGGACAGCTAACTATGGCTACACCTTC
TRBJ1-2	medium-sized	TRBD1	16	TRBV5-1	CASSSSTGTGHYGYTF	TGCGCCAGCAGCTCCTCGACCGGGACAGGGCACTATGGCTACACCTTC
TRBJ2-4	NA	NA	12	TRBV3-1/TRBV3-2	CASSHRRGIQYF	TGTGCCAGCAGCCACCGACGGGGGATTCAGTACTTC
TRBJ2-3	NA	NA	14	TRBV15	CATSRDTGTDTQYF	TGTGCCACCAGCAGAGATACAGGGACAGATACGCAGTATTTT
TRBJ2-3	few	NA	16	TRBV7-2	CASSLLGRGSTDTQYF	TGTGCCAGCAGCTTATTGGGACGGGGGAGCACAGATACGCAGTATTTT
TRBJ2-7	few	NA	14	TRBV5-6	CASSERRLSYEQYF	TGTGCCAGCAGCGAACGACGGTTGTCCTACGAGCAGTACTTC
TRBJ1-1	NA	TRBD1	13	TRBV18	CASSGQANTEAFF	TGTGCCAGCTCGGGACAGGCTAACACTGAAGCTTTCTTT
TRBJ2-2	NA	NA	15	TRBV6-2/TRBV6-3	CASSDGPEVAGELFF	TGTGCCAGCAGTGACGGGCCGGAGGTCGCCGGGGAGCTGTTTTTT
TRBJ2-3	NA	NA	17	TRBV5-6	CASSSLESGPDRDTQYF	TGTGCCAGCAGCTCACTCGAGTCTGGACCCGATAGAGATACGCAGTATTTT
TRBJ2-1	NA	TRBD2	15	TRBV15	CATSSFGGRANEQFF	TGTGCCACCTCTTCTTTCGGCGGGAGGGCCAATGAGCAGTTCTTC
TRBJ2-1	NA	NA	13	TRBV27	CASTEMAGNEQFF	TGTGCCAGCACCGAAATGGCAGGCAATGAGCAGTTCTTC
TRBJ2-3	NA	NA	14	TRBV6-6	CASSYTGPENTQYF	TGTGCCAGCAGTTACACGGGTCCTGAAAATACGCAGTATTTT
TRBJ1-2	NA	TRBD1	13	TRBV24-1	CATRAQGDGGYTF	TGTGCCACCAGGGCTCAGGGGGACGGTGGCTACACCTTC
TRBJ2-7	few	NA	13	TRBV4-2	CASSQEEGSKQYF	TGTGCCAGCAGCCAAGAGGAGGGCAGCAAGCAGTACTTC
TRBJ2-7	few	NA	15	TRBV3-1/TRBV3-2	CASSHMRGPSYEQYF	TGTGCCAGCAGCCACATGCGGGGTCCGTCCTACGAGCAGTACTTC
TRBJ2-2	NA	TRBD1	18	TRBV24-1	CATSGIRTGGLGTGELFF	TGTGCCACCAGTGGTATTAGGACAGGGGGCTTGGGCACCGGGGAGCTGTTTTTT
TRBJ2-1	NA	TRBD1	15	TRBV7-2	CASSLVQGGYNEQFF	TGTGCCAGCAGCTTAGTACAGGGGGGCTACAATGAGCAGTTCTTC
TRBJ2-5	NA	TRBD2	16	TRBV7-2	CASSFTSGGYQETQYF	TGTGCCAGCAGCTTTACTAGCGGGGGGTACCAAGAGACCCAGTACTTC